This T cell receptor (beta chain) was observed in a study of T cell responses to AZD1222 COVID-19 vaccine. Whole-study findings and limits: Donors were chiefly white British, with a greater number of females, and clonal diversity was perhaps underestimated. Vaccination with two AZD1222 doses was followed by a rise in Spike-specific TCR breadth and depth.

Profiling relied on immunoSEQ multiplex PCR, and the TCRdb table lists in-frame clones only, not all of them. The sample holds some 140,000 clones, approximately 89% seen once. In regard to this clone: The antigen is unknown.

The CDR3 totals 12 residues. V was pared by 4 bases and J by 3 bases, with 8 bases between. CDR1 is SGHNT and CDR2 is YYREEE in the germline V gene (reference sequence). This clonotype was obtained from an adult in good health. The V call is TRBV5-4, the J call TRBJ2-7; unclear D gene. The source was peripheral blood, collected on day 0 of AZD1222 vaccination. The CDR3 reads CASSVGYYEQYF. In DNA, the CDR3 is TGTGCCAGCAGCGTGGGGTACTACGAGCAGTACTTC.